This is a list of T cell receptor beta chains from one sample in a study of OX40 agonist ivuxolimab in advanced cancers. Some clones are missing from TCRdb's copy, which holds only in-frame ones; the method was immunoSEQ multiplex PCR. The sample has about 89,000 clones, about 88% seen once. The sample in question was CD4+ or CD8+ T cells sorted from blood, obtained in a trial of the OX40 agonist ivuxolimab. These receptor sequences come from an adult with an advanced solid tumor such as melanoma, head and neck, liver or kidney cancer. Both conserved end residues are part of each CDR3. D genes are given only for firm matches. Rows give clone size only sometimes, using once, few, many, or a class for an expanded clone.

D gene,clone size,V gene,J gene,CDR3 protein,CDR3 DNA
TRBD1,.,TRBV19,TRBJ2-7,CASSIRGRFSYEQYF,TGTGCCAGTAGTATTAGGGGGCGGTTCTCCTACGAGCAGTACTTC
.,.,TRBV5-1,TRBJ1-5,CASSPDGGRGGNQPQHF,TGCGCCAGCAGCCCAGATGGAGGGCGAGGCGGCAATCAGCCCCAGCATTTT
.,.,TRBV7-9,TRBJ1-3,CASSSSGLISGNTIYF,TGTGCCAGCAGCTCCTCAGGGCTTATCTCTGGAAACACCATATATTTT
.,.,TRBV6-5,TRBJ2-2,CASINPRRTTGELFF,TGTGCCAGCATAAATCCACGAAGAACAACCGGGGAGCTGTTTTTT
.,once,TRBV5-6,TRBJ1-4,CASSLRGKLNEKLFF,TGTGCCAGCAGCTTGAGGGGGAAACTTAATGAAAAACTGTTTTTT
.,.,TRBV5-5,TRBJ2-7,CASSLTGSAYEQYF,TGTGCCAGCAGCCTTACAGGGTCAGCCTACGAGCAGTACTTC
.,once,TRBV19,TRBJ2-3,CASSTLASTDTQYF,TGTGCCAGTAGTACGTTAGCCTCCACAGATACGCAGTATTTT
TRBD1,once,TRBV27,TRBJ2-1,CATGYPGGILGQGDDEQFF,TGTGCCACCGGGTATCCGGGGGGGATTCTGGGACAGGGGGACGATGAGCAGTTCTTC
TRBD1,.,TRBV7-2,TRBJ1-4,CASSPQGNRAEKLFF,TGTGCCAGCAGTCCACAGGGGAATCGGGCTGAAAAACTGTTTTTT
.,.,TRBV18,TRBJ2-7,CASSTLQGLYEQYF,TGTGCCAGCTCAACTTTACAGGGTTTATACGAGCAGTACTTC
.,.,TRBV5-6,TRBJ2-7,CASSLYASYEQYF,TGTGCCAGCAGCTTGTACGCATCCTACGAGCAGTACTTC
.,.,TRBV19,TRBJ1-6,CASSESRKSPLHF,TGTGCCAGTTCGGAGAGCCGTAAGTCACCCCTCCACTTT
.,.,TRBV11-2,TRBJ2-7,CASSLSFASYEQYF,TGTGCCAGCAGCTTAAGCTTCGCCTCCTACGAGCAGTACTTC
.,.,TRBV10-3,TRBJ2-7,CAISESGPRYEQYF,TGTGCCATCAGTGAGTCTGGTCCCAGATACGAGCAGTACTTC
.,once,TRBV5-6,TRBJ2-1,CASSHTGNEQFF,TGTGCCAGCAGCCATACGGGCAATGAGCAGTTCTTC
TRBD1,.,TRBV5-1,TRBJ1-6,CASSQKTTGGFNSPLHF,TGCGCCAGCAGCCAGAAAACGACAGGGGGCTTTAATTCACCCCTCCACTTT
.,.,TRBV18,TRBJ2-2,CASSPRGHGDTGELFF,TGTGCCAGCTCACCACGGGGACACGGGGACACCGGGGAGCTGTTTTTT
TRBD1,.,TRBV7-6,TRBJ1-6,CASSFLTGTANSPLHF,TGTGCCAGCAGCTTCCTCACCGGGACAGCAAATTCACCCCTCCACTTT
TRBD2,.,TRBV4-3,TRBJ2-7,CASSQEASGGDYEQYF,TGCGCCAGCAGCCAAGAAGCAAGCGGGGGAGACTACGAGCAGTACTTC
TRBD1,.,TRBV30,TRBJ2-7,CAWGGWDRVYEQYF,TGTGCCTGGGGTGGCTGGGACAGGGTCTACGAGCAGTACTTC
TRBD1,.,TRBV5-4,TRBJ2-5,CASSPGQGIKETQYF,TGTGCCAGCAGCCCGGGACAGGGAATTAAAGAGACCCAGTACTTC
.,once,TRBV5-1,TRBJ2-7,CASSLQLAGTTYEQYF,TGCGCCAGCAGCTTGCAGTTAGCAGGAACAACCTACGAGCAGTACTTC
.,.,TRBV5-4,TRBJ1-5,CASSLEPASNQPQHF,TGTGCCAGCAGCTTGGAGCCAGCCAGCAATCAGCCCCAGCATTTT
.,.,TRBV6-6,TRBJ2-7,CASSATASSYEQYF,TGTGCCAGCAGTGCTACCGCTAGCTCCTACGAGCAGTACTTC
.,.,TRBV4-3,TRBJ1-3,CASSQQFGGAGNTIYF,TGCGCCAGCAGCCAACAATTCGGAGGGGCTGGAAACACCATATATTTT
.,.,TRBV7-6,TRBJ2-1,CASSPANEQFF,TGTGCCAGCAGCCCAGCCAATGAGCAGTTCTTC
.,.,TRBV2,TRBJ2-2,CASSVAAAGNTGELFF,TGTGCCAGCAGTGTTGCCGCGGCGGGGAACACCGGGGAGCTGTTTTTT
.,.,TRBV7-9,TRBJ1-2,CASSLARTANYGYTF,TGTGCCAGCAGCTTAGCGCGGACAGCTAACTATGGCTACACCTTC
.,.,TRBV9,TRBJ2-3,CASSVGAVGTDTQYF,TGTGCCAGCAGCGTAGGGGCAGTAGGCACAGATACGCAGTATTTT
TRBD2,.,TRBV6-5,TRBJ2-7,CASNQRGSYEQYF,TGTGCCAGCAATCAGCGGGGGTCCTACGAGCAGTACTTC